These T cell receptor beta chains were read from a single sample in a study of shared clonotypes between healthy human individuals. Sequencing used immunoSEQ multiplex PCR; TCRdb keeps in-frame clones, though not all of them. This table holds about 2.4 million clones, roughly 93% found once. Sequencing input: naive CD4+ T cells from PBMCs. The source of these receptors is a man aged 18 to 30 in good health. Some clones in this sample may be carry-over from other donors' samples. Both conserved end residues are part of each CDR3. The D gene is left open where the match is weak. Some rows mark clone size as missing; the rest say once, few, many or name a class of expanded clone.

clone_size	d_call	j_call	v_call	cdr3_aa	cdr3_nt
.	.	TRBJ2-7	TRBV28	CASTPRTAYEQYF	TGTGCCAGCACGCCGCGGACAGCCTACGAGCAGTACTTC
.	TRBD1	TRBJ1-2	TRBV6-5	CATLDRAGPNYGYTF	TGTGCCACCTTGGACAGGGCGGGACCTAACTATGGCTACACCTTC
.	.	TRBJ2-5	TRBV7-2	CASSLYRAQETQYF	TGTGCCAGCAGCTTGTACAGGGCCCAAGAGACCCAGTACTTC
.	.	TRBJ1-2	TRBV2	CASRLNHGYTF	TGTGCCAGCAGGCTTAATCATGGCTACACCTTC
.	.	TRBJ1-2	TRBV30	CAWRRGYGYTF	TGTGCCTGGAGACGAGGCTATGGCTACACCTTC
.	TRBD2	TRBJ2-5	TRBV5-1	CASSDPGAGEETQYF	TGCGCCAGCAGCGATCCGGGAGCGGGAGAAGAGACCCAGTACTTC
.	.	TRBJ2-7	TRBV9	CASSVSGVPYEQYF	TGTGCCAGCAGCGTATCCGGGGTTCCCTACGAGCAGTACTTC
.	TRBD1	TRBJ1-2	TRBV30	CAWSWTGLDGYTF	TGTGCCTGGAGTTGGACAGGGCTGGATGGCTACACCTTC
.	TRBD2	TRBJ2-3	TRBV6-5	CASSLLAGERTDTQYF	TGTGCCAGCAGTTTACTAGCGGGAGAAAGGACAGATACGCAGTATTTT
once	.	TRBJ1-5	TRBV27	CASSYSRSNQPQHF	TGTGCCAGCAGTTACTCTAGGAGCAATCAGCCCCAGCATTTT
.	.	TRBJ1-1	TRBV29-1	CSVRRMLGTNTEAFF	TGCAGCGTCCGGAGAATGCTTGGAACGAACACTGAAGCTTTCTTT
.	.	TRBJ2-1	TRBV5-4	CASSPDSSYNEQFF	TGTGCCAGCAGCCCGGACAGCTCCTACAATGAGCAGTTCTTC
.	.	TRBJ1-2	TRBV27	CASSPKQGYYGYTF	TGTGCCAGCAGCCCTAAACAGGGCTACTATGGCTACACCTTC
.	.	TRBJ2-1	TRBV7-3	CASQGLLEQFF	TGTGCCAGCCAGGGACTCCTGGAGCAGTTCTTC
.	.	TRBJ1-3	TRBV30	CAWKGEGNTIYF	TGTGCCTGGAAAGGGGAGGGAAACACCATATATTTT
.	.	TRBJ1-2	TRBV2	CASRSRTGHNYGYTF	TGTGCCAGCAGGTCCCGAACAGGCCATAACTATGGCTACACCTTC
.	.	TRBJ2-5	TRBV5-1	CASNIGGGRETQYF	TGCGCCAGCAACATAGGAGGGGGACGAGAGACCCAGTACTTC
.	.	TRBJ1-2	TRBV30	CAWSGSLVKAGYTF	TGTGCCTGGAGCGGGTCCCTGGTAAAGGCTGGCTACACCTTC
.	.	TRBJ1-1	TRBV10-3	CAISGPTRDKDPEAFF	TGTGCCATCAGCGGACCCACCCGGGACAAGGACCCTGAAGCTTTCTTT
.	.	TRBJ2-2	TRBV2	CASRTGSYTGELFF	TGTGCCAGCAGAACAGGCTCCTACACCGGGGAGCTGTTTTTT
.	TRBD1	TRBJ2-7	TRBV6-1	CASRDRGSYEQYF	TGTGCCAGCAGGGACAGGGGGTCCTACGAGCAGTACTTC
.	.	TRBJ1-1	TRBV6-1	CASSEAWGGRKAFF	TGTGCCAGCAGTGAAGCGTGGGGTGGGAGGAAAGCTTTCTTT
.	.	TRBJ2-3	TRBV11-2	CASSLGTVDTQYF	TGTGCCAGCAGCTTAGGTACAGTAGATACGCAGTATTTT
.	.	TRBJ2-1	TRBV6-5	CASRKGSYNEQFF	TGTGCCAGCAGAAAGGGGTCCTACAATGAGCAGTTCTTC
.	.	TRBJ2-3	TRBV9	CASSVGQTNTDTQYF	TGTGCCAGCAGCGTAGGACAGACCAACACAGATACGCAGTATTTT
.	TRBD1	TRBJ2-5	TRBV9	CASSVGQGEWETQYF	TGTGCCAGCAGCGTAGGACAGGGGGAGTGGGAGACCCAGTACTTC
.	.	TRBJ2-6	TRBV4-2	CASSHPTDRAGANVLTF	TGTGCCAGCAGCCACCCGACAGACCGGGCAGGGGCCAACGTCCTGACTTTC
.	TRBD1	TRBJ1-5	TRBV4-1	CASSQTGGNQPQHF	TGCGCCAGCAGCCAAACAGGGGGCAATCAGCCCCAGCATTTT
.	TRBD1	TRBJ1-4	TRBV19	CASSIDRGSQKLFF	TGTGCCAGTAGTATTGACAGGGGGAGCCAAAAACTGTTTTTT
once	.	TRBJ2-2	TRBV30	CAWSIGRGTGELFF	TGTGCCTGGAGCATTGGCAGAGGCACCGGGGAGCTGTTTTTT
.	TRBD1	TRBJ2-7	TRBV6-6	CASTWTTGSSYEQYF	TGTGCCAGCACCTGGACGACAGGGAGCTCCTACGAGCAGTACTTC
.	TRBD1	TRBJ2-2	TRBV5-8	CASSSATGRQFGELFF	TGTGCCAGCAGCTCAGCGACAGGGCGGCAGTTCGGGGAGCTGTTTTTT
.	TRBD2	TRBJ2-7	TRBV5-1	CASRMDAGGSYEQYF	TGCGCCAGCAGGATGGACGCGGGAGGGTCCTACGAGCAGTACTTC
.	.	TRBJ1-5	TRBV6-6	CASSLRQQPQHF	TGTGCCAGCAGTTTACGCCAGCAGCCCCAGCATTTT
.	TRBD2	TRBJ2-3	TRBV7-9	CASSPGLAGLADTQYF	TGTGCCAGCAGCCCGGGACTAGCGGGATTAGCAGATACGCAGTATTTT
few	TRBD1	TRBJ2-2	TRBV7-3	CASSLMGQGSGELFF	TGTGCCAGCAGCTTAATGGGACAGGGCTCAGGGGAGCTGTTTTTT
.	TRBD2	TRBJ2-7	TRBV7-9	CASSPRGSGGIYEQYF	TGTGCCAGCAGCCCCCGGGGTAGCGGGGGGATCTACGAGCAGTACTTC